Sequencing of this TCR beta chain was carried out in a study of CD8 T cells in Susac syndrome. Per the germline V gene, CDR1 is ENHRY and CDR2 is SYGVKD. The CDR3 has 13 residues. V lost 4 bases, J lost 5 bases, and 12 bases lay in between. Study-wide results and limits: The authors acknowledged that their TCR sequencing and HLA analysis involved a relatively small number of individuals.

Points on this clonotype: Its antigen is currently unknown.

TEMRA cells were FACS-enriched, unlike CD8+ and CD4+ T cells, which were negatively isolated. cDNA came from about 0.51 to 1 ug RNA primed by random hexamers. Across 54 Vbeta and 13 Jbeta, immunoSEQ multiplex PCR amplified TCR beta CDR3. TCRdb fed the immunoSEQ multiplex PCR reads into MiXCR, producing one record per CDR3 protein. This table holds about 300,000 distinct CDR3 sequences, about 90% found once. The clonotype originates from a human donor with multiple sclerosis. The sequenced sample consisted of CD4+ T cells from PBMCs. The chain employs TRBV10-3 and TRBJ2-7; D is ambiguous. CDR3 nucleotide sequence: TGTGCCATCAGTGCCGAACGAGATGACGAGCAGTACTTC. This codes for CAISAERDDEQYF.